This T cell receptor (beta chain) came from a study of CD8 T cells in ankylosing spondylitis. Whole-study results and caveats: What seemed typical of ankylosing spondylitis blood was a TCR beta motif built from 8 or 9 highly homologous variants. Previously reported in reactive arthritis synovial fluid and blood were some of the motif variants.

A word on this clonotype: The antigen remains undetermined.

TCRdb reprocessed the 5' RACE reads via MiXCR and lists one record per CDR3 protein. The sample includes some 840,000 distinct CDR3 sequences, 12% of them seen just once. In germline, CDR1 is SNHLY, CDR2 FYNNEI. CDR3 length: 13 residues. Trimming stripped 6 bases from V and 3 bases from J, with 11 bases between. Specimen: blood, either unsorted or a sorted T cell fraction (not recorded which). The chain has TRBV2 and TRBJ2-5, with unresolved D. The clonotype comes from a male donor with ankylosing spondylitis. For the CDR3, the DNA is TGTGCCAGCAGCCAAGTTCTTAAAGAGACCCAGTACTTC. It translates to CASSQVLKETQYF. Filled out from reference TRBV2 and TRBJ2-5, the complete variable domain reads EPEVTQTPSHQVTQMGQEVILRCVPISNHLYFYWYRQILGQKVEFLVSFYNNEISEKSEIFDDQFSVERPDGSNFTLKIRSTKLEDSAMYFCASSQVLKETQYFGPGTRLLVL.